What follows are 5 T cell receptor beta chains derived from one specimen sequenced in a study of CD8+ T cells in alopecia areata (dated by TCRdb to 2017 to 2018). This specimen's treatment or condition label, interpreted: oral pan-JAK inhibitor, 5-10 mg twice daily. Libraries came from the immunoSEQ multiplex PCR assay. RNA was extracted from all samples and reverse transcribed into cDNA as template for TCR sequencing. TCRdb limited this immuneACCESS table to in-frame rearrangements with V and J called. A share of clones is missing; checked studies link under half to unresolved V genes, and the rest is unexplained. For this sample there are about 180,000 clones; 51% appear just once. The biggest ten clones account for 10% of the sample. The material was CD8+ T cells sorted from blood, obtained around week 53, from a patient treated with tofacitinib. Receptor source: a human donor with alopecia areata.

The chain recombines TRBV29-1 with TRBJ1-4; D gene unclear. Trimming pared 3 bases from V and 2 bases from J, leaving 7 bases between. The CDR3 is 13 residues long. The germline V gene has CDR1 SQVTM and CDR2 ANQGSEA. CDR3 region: CSVDGGTNEKLFF. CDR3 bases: TGCAGCGTTGACGGTGGGACTAATGAAAAACTGTTTTTT.

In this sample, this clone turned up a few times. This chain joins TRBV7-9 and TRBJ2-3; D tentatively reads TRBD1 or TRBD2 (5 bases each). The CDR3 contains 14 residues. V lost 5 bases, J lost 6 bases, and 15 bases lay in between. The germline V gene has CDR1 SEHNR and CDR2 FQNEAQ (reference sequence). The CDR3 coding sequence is TGTGCCAGCAGCCTAGAGGGACGGCCGGATACGCAGTATTTT. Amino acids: CASSLEGRPDTQYF.

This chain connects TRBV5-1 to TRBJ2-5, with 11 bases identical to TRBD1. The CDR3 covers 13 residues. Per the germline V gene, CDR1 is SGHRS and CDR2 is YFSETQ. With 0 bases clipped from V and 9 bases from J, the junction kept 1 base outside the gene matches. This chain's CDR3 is CASSLEGQGAQYF. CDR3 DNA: TGCGCCAGCAGCTTGGAGGGACAGGGGGCCCAGTACTTC.

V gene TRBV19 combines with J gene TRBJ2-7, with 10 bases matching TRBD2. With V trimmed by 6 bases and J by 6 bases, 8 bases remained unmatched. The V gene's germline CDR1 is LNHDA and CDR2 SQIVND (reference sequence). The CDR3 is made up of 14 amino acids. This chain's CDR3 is CASRPSGGPAEQYF. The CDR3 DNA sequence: TGTGCCAGTAGGCCTAGCGGGGGCCCCGCCGAGCAGTACTTC.

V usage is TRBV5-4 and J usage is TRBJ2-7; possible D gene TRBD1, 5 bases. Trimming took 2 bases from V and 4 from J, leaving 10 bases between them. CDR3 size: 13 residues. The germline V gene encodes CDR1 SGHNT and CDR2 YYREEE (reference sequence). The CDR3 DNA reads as TGTGCCAGCAGCTTAAACGCAGGGTACGAGCAGTACTTC. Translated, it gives CASSLNAGYEQYF.